Presented here are 16 T cell receptor beta chains from one specimen sequenced in a study of cytomegalovirus exposure and HLA in healthy donors. TCRdb's table, derived via immunoSEQ multiplex PCR, lists solely in-frame clones and lacks some. Among more than 65,000 clones listed, approximately 96% were seen once. The sample consisted of PBMCs. The receptors derive from a woman younger than 30 in good health and CMV-seronegative.

The chain has TRBV7-2 and TRBJ2-2; TRBD1 is a possible D gene (5 bases). The CDR3 loop spans 15 amino acids. V was trimmed by 1 base and J by 8 bases, leaving 14 bases between them. Germline V gene data show CDR1 as SGHTA and CDR2 as FQGNSA. CDR3 loop: CASSLDGSGPGELFF. The CDR3 bases are TGTGCCAGCAGCTTAGATGGATCAGGGCCGGGGGAGCTGTTTTTT.

This sequence joins TRBV29-1 and TRBJ2-1; 7 bases fit TRBD1. The CDR3 consists of 16 residues. From germline, CDR1 is SQVTM and CDR2 ANQGSEA. J was trimmed by 1 base and V by 4 bases; bases with no gene match: 10. This CDR3 reads CSVVGEGASSYNEQFF. The CDR3 DNA reads TGCAGCGTTGTAGGTGAGGGGGCGAGTTCCTACAATGAGCAGTTCTTC.

V and J are TRBV5-6 and TRBJ2-3, with 9 positions matching TRBD2. This CDR3 is built from 15 residues. Per the germline V gene, CDR1 is SGHDT and CDR2 is YYEEEE. Trimming took 2 bases from V and 7 from J; bases not matched to a gene: 8. CDR3 sequence (DNA): TGTGCCAGCAGCTTAAGGACTAGCGACCAGCATACGCAGTATTTT. Amino acids: CASSLRTSDQHTQYF.

This chain joins TRBV30 and TRBJ2-5, with D possibly being TRBD2 (6 bases). This CDR3 region has 12 residues. Per the germline V gene, CDR1 is GTSNPN and CDR2 is SVGIG (reference sequence). V was cut by 4 bases and J by 2 bases, with 8 bases left in between. The CDR3, as DNA: TGTGCCTGGACTAGCGCGCAAGAGACCCAGTACTTC. This codes for CAWTSAQETQYF. Full variable domain (remainder filled in from reference TRBV30 and TRBJ2-5): SQTIHQWPATLVQPVGSPLSLECTVEGTSNPNLYWYRQAAGRGLQLLFYSVGIGQISSEVPQNLSASRPQDRQFILSSKKLLLSDSGFYLCAWTSAQETQYFGPGTRLLVL.

J is TRBJ2-5 and V is TRBV29-1; TRBD2 agrees at 10 bases. Looked up from germline, CDR1 is SQVTM and CDR2 is ANQGSEA. With 6 bases clipped from V and 3 bases from J, the junction kept 10 bases outside the gene matches. The CDR3 has 15 residues. CDR3 DNA sequence: TGCAGCGTGAGGGCCGGGACTAGCGAAGAAGAGACCCAGTACTTC. Translated: CSVRAGTSEEETQYF.

The CDR3 nucleotides are TGCAGCCCCAGGGAGGACACTGAAGCTTTCTTT. Protein: CSPREDTEAFF. The rearrangement links TRBV20-1 to TRBJ1-1; D is possibly TRBD1 (5 bases). Germline CDR1 and CDR2: DFQATT and SNEGSKA (reference sequence). CDR3 length: 11 amino acids.

The chain carries TRBV7-9 and TRBJ2-7; 8 bases map to TRBD1. CDR3 length: 16 residues. Trimming cost V 7 bases and J 2 bases; bases outside gene matches: 13. In germline, CDR1 is SEHNR, CDR2 FQNEAQ (reference sequence). The CDR3 region is CASTPLGQAGPYEQYF. CDR3 nucleotide sequence: TGTGCCAGCACCCCTCTGGGACAGGCGGGACCCTACGAGCAGTACTTC.

The chain uses TRBV10-3 and TRBJ1-5; 8 nucleotides align to TRBD1. There are 14 residues in the CDR3. Germline V CDR1 and CDR2: ENHRY, SYGVKD. V was pared by 5 bases and J by 6 bases, with 6 bases of the junction left unmatched. The CDR3 region has the DNA TGTGCCATCAGTTTAGGACAGGGAGGTCAGCCCCAGCATTTT. Protein sequence: CAISLGQGGQPQHF.

V usage is TRBV27 and J usage is TRBJ2-3; 13 bases match TRBD2. The CDR3 has 18 residues. V dropped 7 bases and J dropped 2; count of bases not matched to a gene: 12. In germline, CDR1 is MNHEY, CDR2 SMNVEV (reference sequence). CDR3 in DNA: TGTGCCAGCACAGACCGACCCGGACTAGCGGGAGTCACAGATACGCAGTATTTT. Translating it yields CASTDRPGLAGVTDTQYF.

J is TRBJ2-3 and V is TRBV11-2, with a weak D call TRBD1 (7 bases). The CDR3 has 14 residues. Germline V gene sequence: CDR1 SGHAT, CDR2 FQNNGV. Deletions cut 1 base from V and 6 bases from J, with 11 bases between. This chain's CDR3 is CASSLVSGGDTQYF. CDR3 nucleotides: TGTGCCAGCAGCTTAGTGTCAGGGGGGGATACGCAGTATTTT.

This rearrangement joins TRBV4-1 to TRBJ1-3; D call uncertain. The CDR3 spans 15 residues. V shed 0 bases and J shed 3 bases, with 9 bases lying between them. CDR1 and CDR2 from the germline V gene are MGHRA and YSYEKL. This CDR3 reads CASSQDFSGGNTIYF. In DNA form, the CDR3 reads TGCGCCAGCAGCCAAGATTTTTCAGGTGGAAACACCATATATTTT.

The V and J genes are TRBV29-1 and TRBJ2-3, with D perhaps matching TRBD2 (6 bases). The ends were cut back, 3 bases at V and 1 base at J, with 14 bases in the middle. This CDR3 region has 15 residues. CDR1 and CDR2 (germline): SQVTM, ANQGSEA. Here the CDR3 reads CSVDGTPKGTDTQYF. Written as DNA, the CDR3 is TGCAGCGTTGACGGGACTCCGAAAGGCACAGATACGCAGTATTTT.

V gene TRBV7-9 combines with J gene TRBJ2-3; 9 nucleotides agree with TRBD2. V lost 8 bases to trimming and J lost 2 bases; unmatched junction nucleotides: 5. Germline CDR1 SEHNR, CDR2 FQNEAQ (reference sequence). The CDR3 runs 14 residues. In DNA, the CDR3 is TGTGCCAGCGGACTAGCGACTCCCACAGATACGCAGTATTTT. This translates into CASGLATPTDTQYF. Full variable domain (rest looked up from reference TRBV7-9 and TRBJ2-3): DTGVSQNPRHKITKRGQNVTFRCDPISEHNRLYWYRQTLGQGPEFLTYFQNEAQLEKSRLLSDRFSAERPKGSFSTLEIQRTEQGDSAMYLCASGLATPTDTQYFGPGTRLTVL.

V usage is TRBV2 and J usage is TRBJ1-1; D call uncertain. Deletions cut 7 bases from V and 12 bases from J, with 27 bases between. Germline V lookup: CDR1 SNHLY, CDR2 FYNNEI. The length of the CDR3 is 15 residues. CDR3 sequence (DNA): TGTGCCAGCATAGACGAAATCCAGACCGGTGCGGAAACTTTCTTT. Translation gives CASIDEIQTGAETFF.

In its sample, this clone was seen once. V is TRBV28 and J is TRBJ2-2; D unresolved. V shed 2 bases and J shed 9 bases, with 7 bases lying between them. CDR3 size: 12 residues. Germline V gene data show CDR1 as MDHEN and CDR2 as SYDVKM. For the CDR3, the DNA is TGTGCCAGCAGTTTACGAGCGCGGGAGCTGTTTTTT. Translation gives CASSLRARELFF.

This chain's CDR3 is CASSLLPFGGNEQFF. The CDR3 bases are TGTGCCAGCAGTTTATTGCCTTTCGGGGGGAATGAGCAGTTCTTC. The chain carries TRBV27 and TRBJ2-1; 7 bases line up with TRBD2. Trimming removed 1 base from V and 7 bases from J; junction bases left unmatched: 7. This CDR3 contains 15 residues. Germline V lookup: CDR1 MNHEY, CDR2 SMNVEV (reference sequence).